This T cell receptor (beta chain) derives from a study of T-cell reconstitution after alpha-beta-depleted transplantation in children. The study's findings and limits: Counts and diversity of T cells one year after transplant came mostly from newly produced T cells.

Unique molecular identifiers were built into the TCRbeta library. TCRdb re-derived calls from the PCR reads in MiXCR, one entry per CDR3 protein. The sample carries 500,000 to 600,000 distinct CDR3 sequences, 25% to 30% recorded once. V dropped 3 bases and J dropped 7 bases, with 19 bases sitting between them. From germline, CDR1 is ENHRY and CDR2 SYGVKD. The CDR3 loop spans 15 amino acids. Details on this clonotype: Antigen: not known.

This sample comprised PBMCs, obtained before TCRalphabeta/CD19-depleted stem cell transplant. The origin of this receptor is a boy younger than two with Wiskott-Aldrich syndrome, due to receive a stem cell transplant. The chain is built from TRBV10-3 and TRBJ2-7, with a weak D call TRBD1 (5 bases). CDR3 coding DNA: TGTGCCATCAGTGATAGGGCGAAGGGGATGAGGGAGCAGTACTTC. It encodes CAISDRAKGMREQYF.